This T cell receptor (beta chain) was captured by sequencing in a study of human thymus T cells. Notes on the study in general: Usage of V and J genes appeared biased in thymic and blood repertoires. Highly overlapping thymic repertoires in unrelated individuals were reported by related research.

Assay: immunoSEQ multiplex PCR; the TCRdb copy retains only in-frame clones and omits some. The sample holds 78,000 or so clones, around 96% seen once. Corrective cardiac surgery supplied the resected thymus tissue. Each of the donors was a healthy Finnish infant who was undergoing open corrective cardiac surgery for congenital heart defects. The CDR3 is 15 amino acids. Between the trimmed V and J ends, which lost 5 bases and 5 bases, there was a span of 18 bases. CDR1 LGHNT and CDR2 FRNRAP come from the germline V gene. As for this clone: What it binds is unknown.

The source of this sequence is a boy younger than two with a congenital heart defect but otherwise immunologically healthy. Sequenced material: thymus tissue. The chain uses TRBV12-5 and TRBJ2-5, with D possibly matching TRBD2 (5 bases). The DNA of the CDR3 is TGTGCTAGTGGTCCTACTAGGGAGCTTTGGGAGACCCAGTACTTC. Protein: CASGPTRELWETQYF.